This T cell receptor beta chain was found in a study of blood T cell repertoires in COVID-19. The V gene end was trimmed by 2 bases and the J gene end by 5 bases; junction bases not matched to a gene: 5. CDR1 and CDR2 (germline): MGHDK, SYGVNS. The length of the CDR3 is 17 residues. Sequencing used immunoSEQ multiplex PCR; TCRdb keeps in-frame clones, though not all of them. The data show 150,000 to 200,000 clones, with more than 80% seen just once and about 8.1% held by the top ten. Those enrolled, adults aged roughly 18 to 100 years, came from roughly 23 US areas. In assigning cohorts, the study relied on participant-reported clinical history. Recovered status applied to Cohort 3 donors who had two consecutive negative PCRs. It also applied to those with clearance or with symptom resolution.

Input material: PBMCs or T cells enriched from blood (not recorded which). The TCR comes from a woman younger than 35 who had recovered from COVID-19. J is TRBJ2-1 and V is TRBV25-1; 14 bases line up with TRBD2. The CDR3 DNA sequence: TGTGCCAGCAGTGAAAGCGGGACTAGCGGGGGTCACAATGAGCAGTTCTTC. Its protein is CASSESGTSGGHNEQFF.